This T cell receptor beta chain was profiled in a study of T cells after yellow fever vaccination. Study-level findings and limits: Among all clonotypes, a small share was observed in both CD4 and CD8 compartments. A large majority of primary-vaccination clones showed up again after the booster (approximately 96% CD4, around 90% CD8).

TCRdb re-analysed the 5' RACE reads in MiXCR, keeping a single row per CDR3 protein. There are 150,000 to 200,000 distinct CDR3 sequences in the sample; roughly 8.8% occur only once, and approximately 35% lies in the top ten. This clonotype came up a few times. Antigen specificity is unknown. Trimming shortened V by 5 bases and J by 11 bases, and 18 bases separated the two germline ends. CDR1 and CDR2 from the germline V gene are SEHNR and FQNEAQ (reference sequence). The CDR3 is 13 amino acids. The chain is built from TRBV7-9 and TRBJ1-2; D not certain. This clonotype was sampled from a man between 18 and 35 years old who received the YFV17D yellow fever vaccine. The specimen was CD8+ T cells sorted from PBMCs, collected 45 days after the yellow fever booster vaccination. The CDR3 sequence is CASSGLGIVTYTF. As DNA, the CDR3 is TGTGCCAGCAGCGGGTTGGGGATAGTCACTTACACCTTC.